The clone carrying this T cell receptor (beta chain) was observed at least ten times. Its antigen is unidentified. The sample originates from a study of Graves' ophthalmopathy and Graves' hyperthyroidism. Study results and limitations: Among expanded thyroid clonotypes above 0.001 frequency, most also occurred in blood. The model achieved over 60% sensitivity and 72% to 75% specificity for ophthalmopathy progression. Separation of ophthalmopathy from stable hyperthyroidism was achieved by a 13-signature model, at about 89% sensitivity and around 81% specificity.

RNA transcripts yielded amplified TCR beta CDR3 regions. Following a first-round RT-PCR that used HTBI primers, a second-round multiplex PCR was carried out. TCRdb fed the multiplex PCR reads into MiXCR, producing one record per CDR3 protein. Seen here are over a million distinct CDR3 sequences, about 36% observed once, and the top ten hold 11%. This CDR3 spans 15 amino acids. After removal of 3 bases from V and 6 bases from J, the junction contained 9 bases not matched to a gene. In germline, CDR1 is SGHTA, CDR2 FQGNSA. Clinicians made diagnoses from clinical symptoms, serum thyroxine, TRAb, thyroid ultrasound and orbital computed tomography.

The chain has TRBV7-2 and TRBJ2-7; 9 bases line up with TRBD2. This sequence originates from an adult man with Graves' hyperthyroidism. The sample comprised peripheral blood or thyroid tissue (not recorded which). The CDR3 spells CASSFAGLADSEQYF. CDR3 DNA sequence: TGTGCCAGCAGCTTTGCGGGACTAGCCGACTCCGAGCAGTACTTC.